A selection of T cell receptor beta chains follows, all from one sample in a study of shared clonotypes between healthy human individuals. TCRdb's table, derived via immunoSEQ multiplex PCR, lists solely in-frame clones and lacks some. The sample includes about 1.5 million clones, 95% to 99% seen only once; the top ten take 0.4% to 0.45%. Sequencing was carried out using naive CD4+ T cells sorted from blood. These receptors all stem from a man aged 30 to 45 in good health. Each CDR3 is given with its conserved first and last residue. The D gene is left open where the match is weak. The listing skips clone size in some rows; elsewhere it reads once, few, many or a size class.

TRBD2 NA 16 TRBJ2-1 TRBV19 TGTGCCAGTATTAGTCTTGGACTAGCGGGACACAATGAGCAGTTCTTC CASISLGLAGHNEQFF
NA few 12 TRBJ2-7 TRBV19 TGTGCCAGTAGTACACCCTCCTACGAGCAGTACTTC CASSTPSYEQYF
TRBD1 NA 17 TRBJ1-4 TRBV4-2 TGTGCCAGCAGCCAAGATGAGACAGGGGCGTATAATGAAAAACTGTTTTTT CASSQDETGAYNEKLFF
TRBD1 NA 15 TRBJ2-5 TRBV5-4 TGTGCCAGCAGACGGACAGGGGGCGCAGGGGAGACCCAGTACTTC CASRRTGGAGETQYF
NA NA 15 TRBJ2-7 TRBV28 TGTGCCAGCAGTGGCCGGAGGTCAGGTAGTGACGAGCAGTACTTC CASSGRRSGSDEQYF
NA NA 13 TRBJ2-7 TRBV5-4 TGTGCCAGCAGCTCTGCAGGGGTCCTCGAGCAGTACTTC CASSSAGVLEQYF
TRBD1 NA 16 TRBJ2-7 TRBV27 TGTGCCAGCTGTCCCGGGACAGGGGCGCGACTGAGGGAGCAGTACTTC CASCPGTGARLREQYF
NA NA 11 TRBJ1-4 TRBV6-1 TGTGCCAGCAGTGTAAATGAAAAACTGTTTTTT CASSVNEKLFF
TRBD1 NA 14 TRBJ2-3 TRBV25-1 TGTGCCAGCAGCCCGACAGGGGGCCTAAATACGCAGTATTTT CASSPTGGLNTQYF
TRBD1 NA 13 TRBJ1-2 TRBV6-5 TGTGCCAGCAGTTACGACAGGGTTCGCGGCTACACCTTC CASSYDRVRGYTF
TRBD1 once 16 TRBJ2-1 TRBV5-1 TGCGCCAGCAGCCGGGGACAGCCGAGCTCCTACAATGAGCAGTTCTTC CASSRGQPSSYNEQFF
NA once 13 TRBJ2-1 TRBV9 TGTGCCAGCAGCGTAGAGTTAGCCCACAGTCAGTTCTTC CASSVELAHSQFF
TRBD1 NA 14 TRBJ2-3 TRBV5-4 TGTGCCAGCAGAAGGGGACAGCAAACAGATACGCAGTATTTT CASRRGQQTDTQYF
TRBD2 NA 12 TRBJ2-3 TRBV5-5 TGTGCCAGCAGCTCCCGGACTAGCACACAGTATTTT CASSSRTSTQYF
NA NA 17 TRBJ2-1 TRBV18 TGTGCCAGCTCACCACCGGCAGGGATCCCTCCTTACAATGAGCAGTTCTTC CASSPPAGIPPYNEQFF
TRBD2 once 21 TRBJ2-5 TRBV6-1 TGTGCCAGCAGTGAAGTCCCCCCCGGGACTAGCGGGAGGGCCATTTCGGAGACCCAGTACTTC CASSEVPPGTSGRAISETQYF
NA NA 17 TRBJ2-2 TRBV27 TGTGCCAGCAGTCCCACCCGGCCATACGGGAGATCCGGGGAGCTGTTTTTT CASSPTRPYGRSGELFF
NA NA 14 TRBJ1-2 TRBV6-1 TGTGCCAGCAGTGAGGGGATTATTCGTGGGGAATACACCTTC CASSEGIIRGEYTF
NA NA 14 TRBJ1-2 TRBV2 TGTGCCAGCAGATACGGATCTTATAACTATGGCTACACCTTC CASRYGSYNYGYTF
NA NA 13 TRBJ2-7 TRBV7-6 TGTGCCAGCAGCTTAAAGGGGGGTACCGAGCAGTACTTC CASSLKGGTEQYF